This is a list of T cell receptor beta chains from one sample in a study of T cell responses to AZD1222 COVID-19 vaccine. Clones were sequenced by immunoSEQ multiplex PCR, and TCRdb holds only the in-frame ones, with some missing. The sample lists 150,000 to 200,000 clones; just over 90% were seen once. The source material was peripheral blood, sampled on day 0 of AZD1222 vaccination. These receptor sequences come from an adult in good health. CDR3s include the opening cysteine and the closing phenylalanine or tryptophan. The D gene is left open where the match is weak. Clone size is not always given. Where it is, it says once, few, many or a class for expanded clones.

v_call,clone_size,j_call,d_call,cdr3_aa,cdr3_nt
TRBV2,NA,TRBJ2-7,NA,CASRNRGEQYF,TGTGCCAGCAGGAACCGCGGCGAGCAGTACTTC
TRBV3-1/TRBV3-2,once,TRBJ2-5,TRBD2,CASSQGLAGTSGKETQYF,TGTGCCAGCAGCCAAGGACTCGCCGGGACTAGCGGAAAAGAGACCCAGTACTTC
TRBV19,once,TRBJ2-7,TRBD1,CASSIKGQGTYEQYF,TGTGCCAGTAGTATTAAGGGACAGGGGACCTACGAGCAGTACTTC
TRBV14,NA,TRBJ2-5,TRBD2,CASSQDGAGVETQYF,TGTGCCAGCAGCCAAGATGGGGCGGGAGTAGAGACCCAGTACTTC
TRBV27,NA,TRBJ2-7,NA,CASSLDRTTYEQYF,TGTGCCAGCAGTTTAGACAGGACCACCTACGAGCAGTACTTC
TRBV11-3,NA,TRBJ2-1,TRBD2,CASSLGAASGRRNEQFF,TGTGCCAGCAGCTTAGGGGCCGCAAGCGGGAGGAGGAATGAGCAGTTCTTC
TRBV5-8,NA,TRBJ1-1,NA,CASSLRGNTEAFF,TGTGCCAGCAGCTTACGGGGGAACACTGAAGCTTTCTTT
TRBV7-9,NA,TRBJ2-4,NA,CASSPPTAGNIQYF,TGTGCCAGCAGCCCCCCGACGGCTGGAAACATTCAGTACTTC
TRBV12-3/TRBV12-4,NA,TRBJ2-7,NA,CASSLNDYEQYF,TGTGCCAGCAGTTTAAACGACTACGAGCAGTACTTC
TRBV24-1,NA,TRBJ1-1,NA,CATRDGGNTEAFF,TGTGCCACCAGGGATGGGGGGAACACTGAAGCTTTCTTT
TRBV7-9,NA,TRBJ2-6,NA,CASSLAAGSGANVLTF,TGTGCCAGCAGCTTAGCGGCCGGGTCCGGGGCCAACGTCCTGACTTTC
TRBV6-5,once,TRBJ2-1,NA,CASSRDIYNEQFF,TGTGCCAGCAGTAGGGACATTTACAATGAGCAGTTCTTC
TRBV15,NA,TRBJ1-5,NA,CATSRDRGSNQPQHF,TGTGCCACCAGCAGAGACAGGGGAAGCAATCAGCCCCAGCATTTT
TRBV2,few,TRBJ2-1,NA,CASRATGTVYNEQFF,TGTGCCAGCAGGGCCACCGGGACGGTCTACAATGAGCAGTTCTTC
TRBV6-5,NA,TRBJ1-3,NA,CASGGYSGNTIYF,TGTGCCAGCGGGGGCTACTCTGGAAACACCATATATTTT
TRBV24-1,NA,TRBJ1-1,NA,CATSATQTETYAGNTEAFF,TGTGCCACCAGTGCTACCCAGACAGAAACATACGCCGGGAACACTGAAGCTTTCTTT
TRBV2,NA,TRBJ1-5,NA,CASSESRAGQPQHF,TGTGCCAGCAGTGAAAGCAGGGCAGGCCAGCCCCAGCATTTT
TRBV15,NA,TRBJ2-7,NA,CATRTISPYF,TGTGCCACCAGGACGATCAGCCCGTACTTC
TRBV5-4,NA,TRBJ2-1,TRBD2,CASSWGLAGYNEQFF,TGTGCCAGCAGCTGGGGACTAGCGGGGTACAATGAGCAGTTCTTC
TRBV3-1/TRBV3-2,few,TRBJ2-5,NA,CASSQGNQLQETQYF,TGTGCCAGCAGCCAAGGAAATCAACTACAAGAGACCCAGTACTTC
TRBV7-9,NA,TRBJ1-3,TRBD1,CASSLVGQGAPGNTIYF,TGTGCCAGCAGCTTAGTAGGACAGGGGGCTCCTGGAAACACCATATATTTT
TRBV6-5,NA,TRBJ2-5,TRBD2,CASSTGLAGVETQYF,TGTGCCAGCAGTACGGGACTAGCGGGAGTAGAGACCCAGTACTTC
TRBV24-1,NA,TRBJ1-1,NA,CATSEGGRGTEAFF,TGTGCCACCAGTGAGGGAGGAAGGGGAACTGAAGCTTTCTTT
TRBV2,NA,TRBJ2-7,TRBD1,CASSQRGQGARYEQYF,TGTGCCAGCAGCCAAAGGGGACAGGGGGCGCGATACGAGCAGTACTTC
TRBV28,NA,TRBJ1-3,NA,CASRTSGNTIYF,TGTGCCAGCAGAACCTCAGGAAACACCATATATTTT
TRBV2,NA,TRBJ1-5,NA,CASSDGRGNQPQHF,TGTGCCAGCAGTGATGGTAGGGGCAATCAGCCCCAGCATTTT
TRBV5-1,NA,TRBJ1-4,TRBD1,CASSLAGGANEKLFF,TGCGCCAGCAGCTTGGCAGGGGGTGCTAATGAAAAACTGTTTTTT
TRBV13,NA,TRBJ2-7,TRBD2,CASSLVKAGVNSYEQYF,TGTGCCAGCAGCTTAGTGAAAGCGGGGGTGAACTCCTACGAGCAGTACTTC
TRBV7-9,once,TRBJ2-7,TRBD2,CASSLAGTTAYEQYF,TGTGCCAGCAGCTTAGCCGGGACTACGGCCTACGAGCAGTACTTC
TRBV6-5,NA,TRBJ1-6,NA,CASNPIGEIHSPLHF,TGTGCCAGCAATCCGATCGGGGAGATCCATTCACCCCTCCACTTT
TRBV27,NA,TRBJ2-2,NA,CASSTGAGESGELFF,TGTGCCAGTTCCACGGGGGCGGGAGAATCCGGGGAGCTGTTTTTT
TRBV6-5,NA,TRBJ1-4,TRBD1,CASSPRTGEKLFF,TGTGCCAGCAGTCCCCGGACAGGGGAAAAACTGTTTTTT
TRBV7-2,NA,TRBJ2-3,NA,CASSLVGSTDTQYF,TGTGCCAGCAGCTTAGTGGGCTCCACAGATACGCAGTATTTT
TRBV4-1,once,TRBJ1-4,NA,CASSPLDGPNEKLFF,TGCGCCAGCAGCCCCTTGGACGGTCCTAATGAAAAACTGTTTTTT
TRBV6-5,NA,TRBJ1-5,TRBD1,CASSYSRTGSQPQHF,TGTGCCAGCAGTTACTCGAGGACAGGGAGTCAGCCCCAGCATTTT
TRBV14,NA,TRBJ2-3,TRBD1,CASSLQGADTQYF,TGTGCCAGCAGCCTACAGGGGGCAGATACGCAGTATTTT